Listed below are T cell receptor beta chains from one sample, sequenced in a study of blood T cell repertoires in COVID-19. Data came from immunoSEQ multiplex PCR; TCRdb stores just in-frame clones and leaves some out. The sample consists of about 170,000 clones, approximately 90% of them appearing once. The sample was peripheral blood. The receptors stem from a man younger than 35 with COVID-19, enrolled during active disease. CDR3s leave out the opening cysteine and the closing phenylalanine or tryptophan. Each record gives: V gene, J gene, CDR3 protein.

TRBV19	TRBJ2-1	ASSSGQNNEQF
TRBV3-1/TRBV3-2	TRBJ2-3	ASSQEGGLADTQY
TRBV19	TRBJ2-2	ASSILHTSGIPTGELF
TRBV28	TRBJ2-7	ASQGILEQY
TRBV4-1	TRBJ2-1	ASSQGPSGRVKDNEQF
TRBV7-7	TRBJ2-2	ATFGDRGGTGELF
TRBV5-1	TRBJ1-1	ASSPGHGAGNTEAF
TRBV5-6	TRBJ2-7	ASSVGLVSSYEQY
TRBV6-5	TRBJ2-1	ASSYGLAGVYDEQF
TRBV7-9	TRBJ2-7	ASSLGRWGNEQY
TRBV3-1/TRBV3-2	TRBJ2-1	ASSQGVGAGLTYNEQF
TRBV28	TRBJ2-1	ASSFGLAGDEQF
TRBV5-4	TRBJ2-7	ASSLGTPPYEQY
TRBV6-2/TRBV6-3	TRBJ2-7	ASSYDRYLVHEQY
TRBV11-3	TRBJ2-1	ASSLGVLSYNEQF
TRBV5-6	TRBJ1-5	ASSLAGNRNQPQH
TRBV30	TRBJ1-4	AWSSGEKLL
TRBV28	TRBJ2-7	ASSLSLEQY
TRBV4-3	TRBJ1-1	ASSRAGTGGIAF
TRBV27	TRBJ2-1	ASSLAFLSNEQF
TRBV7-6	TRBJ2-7	ASSPAVGRNYEQY
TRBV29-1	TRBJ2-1	SVLSGTGDFYNEQF
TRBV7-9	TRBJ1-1	ASSSIQDWAF
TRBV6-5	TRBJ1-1	ASSYSWTAMNTEAF
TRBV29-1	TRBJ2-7	SVGQVGNEQY
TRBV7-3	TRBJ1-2	ASSTQGVSGYT
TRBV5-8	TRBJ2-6	ASSFAGRMANVLT
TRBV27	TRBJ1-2	ASSVQGGGYGYT
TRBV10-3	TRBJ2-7	AISVGPGQLYEQY
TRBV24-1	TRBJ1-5	ATSTGVQPQH
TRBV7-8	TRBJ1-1	ASRQGWEAF
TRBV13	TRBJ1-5	ASSFGVPGPQH
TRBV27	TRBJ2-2	ASSPRIAGNTGELF
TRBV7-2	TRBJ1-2	ASSIPGPYGYT
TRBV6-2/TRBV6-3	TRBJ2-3	ASSRVAGDKTDTQY
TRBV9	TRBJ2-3	ASSAGLAGATDTQY
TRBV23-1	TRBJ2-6	ASSQSTGSSIFSGANVLT
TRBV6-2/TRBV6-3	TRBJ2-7	ASSPKWGGEQY
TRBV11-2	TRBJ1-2	ASSSWAGYT
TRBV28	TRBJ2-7	ASRSEGTAFYEQY
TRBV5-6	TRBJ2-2	ASSETGGFYTGELF
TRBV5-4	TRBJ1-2	ASSLNTPNYGYT
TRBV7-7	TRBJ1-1	ASSDRPGTEAF
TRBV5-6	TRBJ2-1	ASSFGLAGVREQF
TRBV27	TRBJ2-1	ASSPGGRSQF